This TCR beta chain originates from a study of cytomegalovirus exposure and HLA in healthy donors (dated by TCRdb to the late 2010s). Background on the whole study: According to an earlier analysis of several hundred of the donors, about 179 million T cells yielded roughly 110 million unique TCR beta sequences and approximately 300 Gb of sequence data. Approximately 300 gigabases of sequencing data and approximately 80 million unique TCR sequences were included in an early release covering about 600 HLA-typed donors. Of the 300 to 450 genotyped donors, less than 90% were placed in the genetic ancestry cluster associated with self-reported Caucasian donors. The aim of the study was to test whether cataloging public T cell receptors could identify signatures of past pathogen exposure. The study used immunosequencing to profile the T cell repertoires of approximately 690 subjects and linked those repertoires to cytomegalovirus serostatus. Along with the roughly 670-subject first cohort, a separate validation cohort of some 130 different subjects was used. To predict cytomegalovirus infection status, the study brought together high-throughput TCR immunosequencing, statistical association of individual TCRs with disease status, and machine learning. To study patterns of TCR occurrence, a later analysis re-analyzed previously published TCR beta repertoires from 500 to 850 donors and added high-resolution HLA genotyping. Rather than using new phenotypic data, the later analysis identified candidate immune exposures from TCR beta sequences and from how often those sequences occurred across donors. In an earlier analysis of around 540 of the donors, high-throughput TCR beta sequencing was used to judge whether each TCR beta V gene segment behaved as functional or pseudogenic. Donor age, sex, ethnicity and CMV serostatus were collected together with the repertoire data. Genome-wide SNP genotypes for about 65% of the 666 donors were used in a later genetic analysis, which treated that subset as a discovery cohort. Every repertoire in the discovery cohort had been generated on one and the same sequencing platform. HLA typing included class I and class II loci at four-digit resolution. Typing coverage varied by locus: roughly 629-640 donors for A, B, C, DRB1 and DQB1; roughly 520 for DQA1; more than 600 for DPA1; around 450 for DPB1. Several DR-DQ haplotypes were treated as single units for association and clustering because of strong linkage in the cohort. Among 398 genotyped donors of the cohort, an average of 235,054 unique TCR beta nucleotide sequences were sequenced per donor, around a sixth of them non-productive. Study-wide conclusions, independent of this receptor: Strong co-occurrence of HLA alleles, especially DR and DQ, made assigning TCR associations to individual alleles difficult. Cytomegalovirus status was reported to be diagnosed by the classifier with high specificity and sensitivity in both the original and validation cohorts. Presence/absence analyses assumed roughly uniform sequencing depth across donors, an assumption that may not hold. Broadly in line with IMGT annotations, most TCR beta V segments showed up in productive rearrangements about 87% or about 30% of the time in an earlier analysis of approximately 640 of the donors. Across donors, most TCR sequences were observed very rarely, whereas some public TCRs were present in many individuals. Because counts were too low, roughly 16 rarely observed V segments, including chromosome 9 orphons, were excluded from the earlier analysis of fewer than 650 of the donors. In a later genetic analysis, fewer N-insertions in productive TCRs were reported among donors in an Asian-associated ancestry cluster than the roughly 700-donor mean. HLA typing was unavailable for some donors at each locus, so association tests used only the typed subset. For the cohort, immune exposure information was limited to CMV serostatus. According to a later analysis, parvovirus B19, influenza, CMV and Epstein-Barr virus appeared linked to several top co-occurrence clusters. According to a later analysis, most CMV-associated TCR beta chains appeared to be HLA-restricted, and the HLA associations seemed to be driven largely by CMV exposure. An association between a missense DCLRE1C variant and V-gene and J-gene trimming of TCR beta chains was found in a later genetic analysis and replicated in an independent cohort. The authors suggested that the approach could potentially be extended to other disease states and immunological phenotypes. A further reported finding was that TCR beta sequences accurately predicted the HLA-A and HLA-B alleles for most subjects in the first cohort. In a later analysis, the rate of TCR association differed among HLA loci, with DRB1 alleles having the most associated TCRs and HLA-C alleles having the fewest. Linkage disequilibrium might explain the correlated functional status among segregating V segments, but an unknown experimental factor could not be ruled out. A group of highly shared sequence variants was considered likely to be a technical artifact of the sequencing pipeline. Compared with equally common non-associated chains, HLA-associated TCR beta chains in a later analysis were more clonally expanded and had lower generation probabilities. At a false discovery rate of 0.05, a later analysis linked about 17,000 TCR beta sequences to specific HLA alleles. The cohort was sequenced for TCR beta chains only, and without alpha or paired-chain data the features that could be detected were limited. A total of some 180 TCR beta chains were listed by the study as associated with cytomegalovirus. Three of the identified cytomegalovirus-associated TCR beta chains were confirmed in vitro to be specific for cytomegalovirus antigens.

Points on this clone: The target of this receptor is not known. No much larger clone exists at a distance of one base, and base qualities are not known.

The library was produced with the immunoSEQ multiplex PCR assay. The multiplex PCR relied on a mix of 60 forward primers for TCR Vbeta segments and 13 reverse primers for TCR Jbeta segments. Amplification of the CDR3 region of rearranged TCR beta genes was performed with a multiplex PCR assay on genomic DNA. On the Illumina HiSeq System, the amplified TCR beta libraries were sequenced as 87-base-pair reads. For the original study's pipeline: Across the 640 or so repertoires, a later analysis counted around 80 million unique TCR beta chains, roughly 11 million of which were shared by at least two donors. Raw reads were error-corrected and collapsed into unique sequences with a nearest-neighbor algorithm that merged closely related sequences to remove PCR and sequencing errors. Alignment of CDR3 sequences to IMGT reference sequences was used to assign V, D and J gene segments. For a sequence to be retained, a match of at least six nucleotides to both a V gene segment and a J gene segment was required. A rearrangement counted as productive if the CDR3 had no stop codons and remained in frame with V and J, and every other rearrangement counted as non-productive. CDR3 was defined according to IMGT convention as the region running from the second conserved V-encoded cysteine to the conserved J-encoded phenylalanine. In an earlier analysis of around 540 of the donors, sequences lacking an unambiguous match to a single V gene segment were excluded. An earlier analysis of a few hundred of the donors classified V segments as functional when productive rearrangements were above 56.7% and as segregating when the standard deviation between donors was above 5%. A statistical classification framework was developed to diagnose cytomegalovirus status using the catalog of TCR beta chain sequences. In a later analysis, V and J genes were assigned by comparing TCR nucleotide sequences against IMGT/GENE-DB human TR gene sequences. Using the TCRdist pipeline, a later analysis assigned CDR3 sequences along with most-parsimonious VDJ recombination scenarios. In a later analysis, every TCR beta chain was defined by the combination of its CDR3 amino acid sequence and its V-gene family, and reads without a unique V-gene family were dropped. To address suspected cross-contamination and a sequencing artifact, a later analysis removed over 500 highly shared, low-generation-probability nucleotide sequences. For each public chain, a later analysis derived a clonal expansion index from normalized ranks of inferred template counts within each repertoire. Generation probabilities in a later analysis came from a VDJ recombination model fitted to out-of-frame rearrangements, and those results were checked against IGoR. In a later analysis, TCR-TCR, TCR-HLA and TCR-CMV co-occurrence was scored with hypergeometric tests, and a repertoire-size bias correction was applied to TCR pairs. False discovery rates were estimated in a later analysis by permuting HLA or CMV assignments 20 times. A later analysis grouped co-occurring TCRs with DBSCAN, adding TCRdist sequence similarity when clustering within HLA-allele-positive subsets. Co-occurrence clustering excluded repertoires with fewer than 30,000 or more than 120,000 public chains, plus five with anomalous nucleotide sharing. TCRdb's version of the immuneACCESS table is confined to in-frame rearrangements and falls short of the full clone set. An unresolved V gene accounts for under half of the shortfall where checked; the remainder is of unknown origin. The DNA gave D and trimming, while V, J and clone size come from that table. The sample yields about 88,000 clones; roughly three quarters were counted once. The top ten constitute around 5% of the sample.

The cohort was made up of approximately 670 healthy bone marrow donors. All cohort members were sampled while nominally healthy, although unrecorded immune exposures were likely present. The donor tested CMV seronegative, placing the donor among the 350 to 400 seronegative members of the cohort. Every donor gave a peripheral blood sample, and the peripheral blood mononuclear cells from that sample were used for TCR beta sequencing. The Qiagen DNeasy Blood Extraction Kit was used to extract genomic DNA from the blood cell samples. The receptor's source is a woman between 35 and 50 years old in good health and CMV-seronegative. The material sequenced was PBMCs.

DNA sequence: TGTGCCAGCAGTCTTGGGGGGGACACTGAAGCTTTCTTT. This sequence encodes CASSLGGDTEAFF. Recombination linked TRBV25-1 to TRBJ1-1, and TRBD1 may be the D gene, going by 5 matching bases. The CDR3 spans 13 residues, from the cysteine through the phenylalanine. Here the CDR3 DNA is all that survives: 39 bases in frame from base 1. CDR1 is given as MGHDK and CDR2 as SYGVNS, both from the germline V gene. V is shortened by 5 bases, J by 3 bases, and the region joining them spans 10 bases.